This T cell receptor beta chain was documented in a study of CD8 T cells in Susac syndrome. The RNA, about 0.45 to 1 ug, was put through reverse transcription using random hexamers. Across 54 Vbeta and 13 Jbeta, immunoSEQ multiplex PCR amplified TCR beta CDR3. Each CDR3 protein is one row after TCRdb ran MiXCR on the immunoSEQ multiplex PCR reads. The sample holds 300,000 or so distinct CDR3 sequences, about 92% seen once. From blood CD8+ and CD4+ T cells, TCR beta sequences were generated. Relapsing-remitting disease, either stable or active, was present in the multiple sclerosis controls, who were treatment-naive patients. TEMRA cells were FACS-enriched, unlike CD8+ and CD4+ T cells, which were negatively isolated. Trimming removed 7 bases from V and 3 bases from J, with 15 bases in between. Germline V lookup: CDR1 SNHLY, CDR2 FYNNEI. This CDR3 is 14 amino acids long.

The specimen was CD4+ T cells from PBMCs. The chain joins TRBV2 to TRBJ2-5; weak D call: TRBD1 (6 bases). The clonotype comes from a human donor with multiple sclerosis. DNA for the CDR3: TGTGCCAGCACCGGACAGACCGCTGAAGAGACCCAGTACTTC. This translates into CASTGQTAEETQYF.